What follows are 11 T cell receptor beta chains derived from one specimen sequenced in a study of molecular identifiers for immune sequencing clone quantification. TCRdb reprocessed the PCR reads with MiXCR, giving one entry per CDR3 protein. This sample yields approximately 35,000 distinct CDR3 sequences, of which about 19% are seen a single time; approximately 1.2% belongs to the top ten. Sequencing was carried out using naive CD8+ T cells from blood, with Jurkat cell RNA spiked in. The subset was: FACS-sorted CD8+CD4-CCR7+CD45RA+ naive T cells. Receptors originate from a human donor in good health. Some libraries in this study had Jurkat cell RNA spiked in.

In this sample, this clonotype turned up many times. The J gene is TRBJ2-1, the V gene TRBV2; 9 positions match TRBD2. Trimming at V came to 7 bases and at J to 4 bases, leaving 14 bases not matched to a gene. Germline CDR1 SNHLY, CDR2 FYNNEI. The CDR3 spans 17 residues. Here the CDR3 DNA reads TGTGCCAGCACCCCAATTGCTAGCGGGAAGACTTACAATGAGCAGTTCTTC. This sequence encodes CASTPIASGKTYNEQFF.

This clonotype is medium-sized by share. The rearrangement links TRBV6-5 to TRBJ2-7; tentatively, D is TRBD1 or TRBD2 (5 bases each). Germline assignment: CDR1 MNHEY and CDR2 SVGAGI. This CDR3 has 15 residues. The V gene lost 6 bases and the J gene lost 5 bases, with 20 bases spanning the gap. The CDR3 loop reads CASSPPGAGIDEQYF. Written as DNA, the CDR3 is TGTGCCAGCAGCCCCCCCGGGGCAGGGATCGACGAGCAGTACTTC.

In its sample, this clonotype was seen many times. This chain joins TRBV5-6 and TRBJ1-1, with 8 bases that match TRBD1. Losses at the gene ends were 0 bases for V and 8 bases for J; bases not matched to a gene: 15. The CDR3 runs 17 residues. Germline CDR1 reads SGHDT; CDR2 reads YYEEEE. The DNA of the CDR3 is TGTGCCAGCAGCTTGGCCGCGTCAAAGAGACAGGGGCTGGAAGCTTTCTTT. Translated: CASSLAASKRQGLEAFF.

V gene TRBV12-3 or TRBV12-4 combines with J gene TRBJ2-5, with D perhaps being TRBD1 or TRBD2 (6 bases each). V dropped 5 bases and J dropped 5 bases, with 18 bases sitting between them. CDR3 length: 15 residues. The CDR3 bases are TGTGCCAGCAGTACCAGCTGGGGGGCCAGGGAGACCCAGTACTTC. It translates to CASSTSWGARETQYF.

This clonotype occurred a few times. The rearrangement links TRBV13 to TRBJ2-7; D is ambiguous. From germline, CDR1 is PRHDT and CDR2 FYEKMQ (reference sequence). CDR3 size: 15 residues. V gave up 10 bases and J gave up 0 bases, with 19 bases separating them. CDR3 residues: CATSQRGLSSYEQYF. CDR3 nucleotides: TGTGCCACCTCCCAAAGAGGCCTTAGCTCCTACGAGCAGTACTTC.

This clonotype was seen at least ten times. CDR3: CASTLGDRGNTEAFF. The CDR3 nucleotides are TGTGCCAGTACCCTGGGAGACAGGGGGAACACTGAAGCTTTCTTT. The chain carries TRBV19 and TRBJ1-1; TRBD1 matches 8 bases. Germline V gene lookup returns CDR1 LNHDA and CDR2 SQIVND (reference sequence). CDR3 length: 15 residues. The V and J ends lost 7 bases and 1 base, in that order; junction bases with no gene match: 8.

This clonotype has more than one count but fewer than ten. A much more abundant neighbour one base away suggests this may be a read error. The rearrangement uses TRBV6-5 and TRBJ2-7; TRBD2 is a possible D gene (6 bases). Trimming took off 6 bases at V and 6 bases at J, with 21 bases between the two ends. Germline V gene data show CDR1 as MNHEY and CDR2 as SVGAGI. CDR3 length: 15 amino acids. DNA for the CDR3: TGTGCCAGCAGAAGGAGGGTGATTGAAGCCTGCGAGCAGTACTTC. Its protein product is CASRRRVIEACEQYF.

The CDR3: CASSKTGSEEKLFF. CDR3 DNA sequence: TGTGCCAGCAGCAAAACAGGGTCGGAAGAAAAACTGTTTTTT. The chain is built from TRBV5-3 and TRBJ1-4; TRBD1 might be the D (6 bases). TRBV5-3 is an open reading frame whose function is uncertain. This CDR3 region has 14 residues. V shed 8 bases and J shed 8 bases, with 19 bases lying between them.

This clonotype came up many times. V is TRBV7-9 and J is TRBJ2-3; D is undetermined. CDR1 and CDR2 (germline): SEHNR, FQNEAQ (reference sequence). The CDR3 covers 14 residues. V was pared by 4 bases and J by 5 bases, with 13 bases between. The CDR3 region is CASSSVGPLDTQYF. In DNA form, the CDR3 reads TGTGCCAGCAGCTCCGTTGGGCCACTAGATACGCAGTATTTT.

This clonotype has ten or more counts. The V and J genes are TRBV29-1 and TRBJ2-2; 8 bases align to TRBD1. V was pared by 1 base and J by 1 base, with 5 bases of the junction left unmatched. The CDR3 sequence is 16 residues long. The germline V gene encodes CDR1 SQVTM and CDR2 ANQGSEA. CDR3 DNA sequence: TGCAGCGTTGAAGGGACGGGGACAGGGAACACCGGGGAGCTGTTTTTT. Translated: CSVEGTGTGNTGELFF.

The CDR3 DNA sequence: TGTGCCAGCAGTCGGGTGGGCGGCAATCAGCCCCAGCATTTT. It encodes CASSRVGGNQPQHF. The V gene is TRBV27, the J gene TRBJ1-5; D gene unclear. The CDR3 totals 14 residues. Trimming cost V 5 bases and J 2 bases, with 10 bases left between them. CDR1 and CDR2 from the germline V gene are MNHEY and SMNVEV (reference sequence).